The T cell receptor (beta chain) described here comes from a study of T cells in Graves' hyperthyroidism and ophthalmopathy. Based on clinical symptoms, serum thyroxine and TRAb, thyroid ultrasound and orbital computed tomography, diagnoses were reached. The CDR3 regions of TCR beta were amplified from RNA transcripts. TCR CDR3 regions were first amplified by RT-PCR with HTBI primers. TCRdb re-analysed the multiplex PCR reads in MiXCR, keeping a single row per CDR3 protein. The sample has about 510,000 distinct CDR3 sequences; 40% to 50% are singletons. The sequenced sample consisted of peripheral blood or thyroid tissue (not recorded which). This receptor was taken from an adult woman with Graves' disease, either hyperthyroidism or ophthalmopathy (not recorded which).

The CDR3 here is CASAMGQLQETQYF. The CDR3 nucleotides are TGTGCCAGCGCAATGGGACAGCTTCAAGAGACCCAGTACTTC. The V and J genes are TRBV7-2 and TRBJ2-5; 7 bases fit TRBD1. Germline V gene sequence: CDR1 SGHTA, CDR2 FQGNSA. The J segment lost 2 bases and the V segment lost 8 bases, leaving 8 bases of the junction unmatched. This CDR3 is built from 14 residues.